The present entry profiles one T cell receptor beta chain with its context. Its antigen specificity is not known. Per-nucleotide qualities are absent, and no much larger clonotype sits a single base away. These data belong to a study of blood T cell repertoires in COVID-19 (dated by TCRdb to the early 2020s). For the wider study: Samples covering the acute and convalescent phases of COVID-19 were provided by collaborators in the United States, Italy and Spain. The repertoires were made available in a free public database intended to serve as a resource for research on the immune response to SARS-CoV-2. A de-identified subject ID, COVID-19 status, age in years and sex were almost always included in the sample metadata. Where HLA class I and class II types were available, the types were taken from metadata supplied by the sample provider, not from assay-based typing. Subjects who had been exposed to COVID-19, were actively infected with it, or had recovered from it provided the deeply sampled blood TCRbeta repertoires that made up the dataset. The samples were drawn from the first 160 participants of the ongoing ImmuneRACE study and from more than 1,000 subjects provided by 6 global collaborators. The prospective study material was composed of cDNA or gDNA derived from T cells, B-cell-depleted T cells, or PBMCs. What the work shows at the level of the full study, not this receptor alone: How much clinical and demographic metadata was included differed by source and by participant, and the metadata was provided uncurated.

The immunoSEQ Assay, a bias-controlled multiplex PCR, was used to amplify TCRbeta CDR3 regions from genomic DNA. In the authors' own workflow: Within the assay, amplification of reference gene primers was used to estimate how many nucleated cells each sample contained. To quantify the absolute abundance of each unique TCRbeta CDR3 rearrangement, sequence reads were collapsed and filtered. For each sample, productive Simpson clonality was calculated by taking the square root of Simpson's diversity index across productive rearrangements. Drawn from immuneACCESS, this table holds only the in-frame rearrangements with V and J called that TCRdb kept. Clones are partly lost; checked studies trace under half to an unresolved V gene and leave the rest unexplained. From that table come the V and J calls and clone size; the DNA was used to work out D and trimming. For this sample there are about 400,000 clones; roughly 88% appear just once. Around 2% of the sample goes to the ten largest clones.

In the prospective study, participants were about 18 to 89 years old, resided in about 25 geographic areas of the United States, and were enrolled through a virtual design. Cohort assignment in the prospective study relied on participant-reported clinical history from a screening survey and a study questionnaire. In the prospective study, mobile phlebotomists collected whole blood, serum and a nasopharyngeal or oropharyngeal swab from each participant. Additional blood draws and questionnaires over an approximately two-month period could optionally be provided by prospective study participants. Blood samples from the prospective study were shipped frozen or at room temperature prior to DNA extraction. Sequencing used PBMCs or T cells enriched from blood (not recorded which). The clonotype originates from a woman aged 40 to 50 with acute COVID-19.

The DNA sequence is given as TGCAGCGTCTGGACAGGGGGCAACAATGAGCAGTTCTTC. The encoded protein is CSVWTGGNNEQFF. The chain was built from TRBV29-1 and TRBJ2-1, with 11 bases in between that match TRBD1. Trimming removed 6 bases from V and 5 bases from J; the gene matches leave 3 bases unexplained. CDR1 SQVTM and CDR2 ANQGSEA are derived from the germline V gene. From the cysteine through the phenylalanine, the CDR3 covers 13 amino acids. Just the 39-base CDR3 DNA is kept, in frame starting at base 1.